The 29 T cell receptor beta chains reported below all come from one sample, sequenced in a study of technical replicates of blood from a handful of donors. The assay was immunoSEQ multiplex PCR, and TCRdb's table has in-frame clones only and misses some. The repertoire holds tens of thousands of clones, with 95% to 97% as singletons. The specimen was T cells isolated from PBMCs. Receptors were obtained from a human donor in good health.

The CDR3 nucleotides are TGCGCCAGCAGCCGACTAGCGGGAGTTTCAGGGGCCAACGTCCTGACTTTC. Translating gives CASSRLAGVSGANVLTF. The rearrangement uses TRBV4-1 and TRBJ2-6, with 12 bases fitting TRBD2. Germline V lookup: CDR1 MGHRA, CDR2 YSYEKL. The CDR3 runs 17 residues. The trim removed 4 bases at V and 4 bases at J, leaving 5 bases unmatched.

This chain uses TRBV28 with TRBJ2-7, with TRBD2 as a possible D gene (7 bases). The CDR3 loop spans 14 amino acids. Between the trimmed V and J ends, which lost 4 bases and 6 bases, there was a span of 16 bases. CDR1 is MDHEN, CDR2 SYDVKM, per germline. The CDR3 bases are TGTGCCAGCAGTTGTCAGGGGAGGGTGTGCGAGCAGTACTTC. It codes for CASSCQGRVCEQYF.

This chain's CDR3 is CASSLTAANYGYTF. DNA for the CDR3: TGCGCCAGCAGCTTGACAGCCGCTAACTATGGCTACACCTTC. The chain uses TRBV5-1 and TRBJ1-2, with no clear D. Germline V lookup: CDR1 SGHRS, CDR2 YFSETQ. The CDR3 contains 14 residues. The V and J ends lost 1 base and 0 bases respectively, with 7 bases between them.

The chain employs TRBV29-1 and TRBJ1-1; possibly TRBD1 for D (5 bases). Deletions cut 6 bases from V and 3 bases from J, with 11 bases between. This CDR3 comprises 12 residues. Germline lookup yields CDR1 SQVTM and CDR2 ANQGSEA. The CDR3 DNA is TGCAGCGTAGTTACAGGCGACACTGAAGCTTTCTTT. This encodes CSVVTGDTEAFF. Full variable domain (outside the CDR3, taken from reference TRBV29-1 and TRBJ1-1): SAVISQKPSRDICQRGTSLTIQCQVDSQVTMMFWYRQQPGQSLTLIATANQGSEATYESGFVIDKFPISRPNLTFSTLTVSNMSPEDSSIYLCSVVTGDTEAFFGQGTRLTVV.

This rearrangement joins TRBV7-6 to TRBJ2-3; 11 bases fit TRBD2. Looked up from germline, CDR1 is SGHVS and CDR2 is FNYEAQ. The CDR3 sequence is 15 residues long. Losses at the gene ends were 2 bases for V and 4 bases for J; bases not matched to a gene: 2. CDR3 bases: TGTGCCAGCAGCTTAACTAGCGGGAGCTCAGATACGCAGTATTTT. This encodes CASSLTSGSSDTQYF.

The rearrangement uses TRBV20-1 and TRBJ1-2; 8 positions match TRBD1. Trimming at V came to 5 bases and at J to 5 bases, leaving 1 base not matched to a gene. Germline V gene lookup returns CDR1 DFQATT and CDR2 SNEGSKA (reference sequence). This CDR3 is 11 amino acids long. CDR3 amino acids: CSADRGYGYTF. The CDR3 DNA reads as TGCAGTGCTGACAGGGGATATGGCTACACCTTC.

The chain couples TRBV7-9 to TRBJ2-5; TRBD2 matches at 13 bases. CDR3 length: 18 residues. Germline loops: CDR1 SEHNR, CDR2 FQNEAQ (reference sequence). With V trimmed by 3 bases and J by 4 bases, 11 bases remained unmatched. This CDR3 reads CASSLSAWTSGSRETQYF. The CDR3 coding sequence is TGTGCCAGCAGCTTGTCGGCGTGGACTAGCGGGAGTCGAGAGACCCAGTACTTC.

The chain employs TRBV27 and TRBJ1-5, with 7 nucleotides matching TRBD1. The V gene end was trimmed by 6 bases and the J gene end by 2 bases; junction bases not matched to a gene: 4. CDR1 is MNHEY and CDR2 is SMNVEV in the germline V gene (reference sequence). The length of the CDR3 is 14 residues. This CDR3 reads CASRPTGGNQPQHF. CDR3 DNA sequence: TGTGCCAGCAGACCTACAGGGGGCAATCAGCCCCAGCATTTT.

The rearrangement uses TRBV28 and TRBJ1-2; 8 bases are shared with TRBD1. The CDR3 is 12 amino acids. Germline values: CDR1 MDHEN, CDR2 SYDVKM. The ends lost 7 bases at V and 9 bases at J; junction bases unmatched: 7. DNA for the CDR3: TGTGCCAGCATCTCCACAGGGGGGAGCTACACCTTC. It yields the protein CASISTGGSYTF.

In its sample, this clone was seen once. The chain uses TRBV5-5 and TRBJ1-1, with TRBD1 as a possible D gene (5 bases). CDR1 and CDR2 (germline): SGHKS, YYEKEE (reference sequence). The CDR3 extends over 15 amino acids. V lost 4 bases to trimming and J lost 2 bases, with 15 bases between them. The CDR3 spells CASSPRGNTNTEAFF. The CDR3 DNA follows: TGTGCCAGCAGCCCGCGGGGGAATACTAACACTGAAGCTTTCTTT.

J is TRBJ2-3 and V is TRBV11-3, with D possibly being TRBD1 (6 bases). Germline values: CDR1 SGHNT, CDR2 YENEEA. V was shortened by 4 bases and J by 6 bases, with 8 bases between the two germline ends. This CDR3 comprises 12 residues. CDR3 loop: CASSSTGDTQYF. CDR3 nucleotides: TGTGCCAGCAGCTCCACAGGGGATACGCAGTATTTT.

J is TRBJ1-2 and V is TRBV5-8; TRBD1 matches at 8 bases. The CDR3 has 15 amino acids. J was trimmed by 8 bases and V by 4 bases; bases with no gene match: 13. Germline V CDR1 and CDR2: SGHTS, YDEGEE. The CDR3, as DNA: TGTGCCAGCAGCCCAAGGGACAGGCCACCTGCGGGCTACACCTTC. This encodes CASSPRDRPPAGYTF.

The chain joins TRBV27 to TRBJ1-5; D might be TRBD1 (6 bases). CDR3 size: 14 residues. Looked up from germline, CDR1 is MNHEY and CDR2 is SMNVEV (reference sequence). V was cut by 3 bases and J by 6 bases, with 12 bases left in between. CDR3 amino acids: CASSFTQGSQPQHF. The CDR3 DNA reads TGTGCCAGCAGTTTCACTCAGGGGAGTCAGCCCCAGCATTTT.

The V call is TRBV6-1, the J call TRBJ1-3, with D perhaps matching TRBD1 (5 bases). The CDR3 contains 16 residues. Trimming took off 1 base at V and 4 bases at J, with 14 bases between the two ends. The germline V gene encodes CDR1 MNHNS and CDR2 SASEGT. The CDR3 region is CASSEGGLLGGNTIYF. CDR3 in DNA: TGTGCCAGCAGTGAAGGGGGCCTTTTGGGGGGAAACACCATATATTTT.

CDR3 loop: CASSLGQPSPIEKLFF. CDR3 in DNA: TGCGCCAGCAGCTTGGGACAGCCATCACCAATTGAAAAACTGTTTTTT. The rearrangement links TRBV5-1 to TRBJ1-4; TRBD1 is a possible D gene (5 bases). CDR3 length: 16 residues. V was cut by 0 bases and J by 7 bases, with 16 bases left in between. CDR1 is SGHRS, CDR2 YFSETQ, per germline.

The rearrangement uses TRBV27 and TRBJ1-5; D may be TRBD1 (5 bases). Trimming removed 3 bases from V and 5 bases from J, with 11 bases in between. The germline gives CDR1 MNHEY, CDR2 SMNVEV (reference sequence). The CDR3 spans 14 residues. CDR3 loop: CASSLGQTYQPQHF. As DNA, the CDR3 is TGTGCCAGCAGTTTGGGGCAGACTTATCAGCCCCAGCATTTT.

The chain uses TRBV30 and TRBJ2-1; 8 bases fit TRBD2. Trimming removed 3 bases from V and 10 bases from J; junction bases left unmatched: 8. CDR3 size: 13 residues. The germline CDR1 and CDR2 sequences are GTSNPN and SVGIG (reference sequence). Written as DNA, the CDR3 is TGTGCCTGGAGCGGTCTCAGCGGGGGAGAGCAGTTCTTC. Amino acid sequence: CAWSGLSGGEQFF.

The chain combines TRBV19 with TRBJ1-2; no reliable D call. This CDR3 comprises 14 residues. The V end was cut by 6 bases, the J end by 8 bases, with 19 bases between. Germline values: CDR1 LNHDA, CDR2 SQIVND (reference sequence). CDR3 loop: CASSPVAVSGGYTF. As DNA, the CDR3 is TGTGCCAGTAGCCCAGTAGCCGTTTCCGGGGGCTACACCTTC. The full variable domain, rest sourced from reference TRBV19 and TRBJ1-2, is DGGITQSPKYLFRKEGQNVTLSCEQNLNHDAMYWYRQDPGQGLRLIYYSQIVNDFQKGDIAEGYSVSREKKESFPLTVTSAQKNPTAFYLCASSPVAVSGGYTFGSGTRLTVV.

The chain couples TRBV7-9 to TRBJ2-1; 13 nucleotides line up with TRBD2. With 5 bases clipped from V and 8 bases from J, the junction kept 9 bases outside the gene matches. CDR3 length equals 16 residues. Germline CDR1 is SEHNR and CDR2 is FQNEAQ (reference sequence). The DNA for the CDR3 is TGTGCCAGCAGCCACCGACTAGCGGGGGGTGGTGATGAGCAGTTCTTC. Amino acids: CASSHRLAGGGDEQFF.

The rearrangement joins TRBV11-2 to TRBJ2-7; 10 bases agree with TRBD2. The junction had 2 bases not matched to a gene; V was cut back by 1 base and J by 2 bases. The CDR3 has 15 amino acids. CDR1 and CDR2 from the germline V gene are SGHAT and FQNNGV. CDR3 DNA: TGTGCCAGCAGCTTAGGACTAGCGGGCCCCTACGAGCAGTACTTC. Translation: CASSLGLAGPYEQYF.

This chain connects TRBV28 to TRBJ1-1; D may be TRBD1 (6 bases). V was trimmed by 5 bases and J by 7 bases, leaving 23 bases between them. The CDR3 extends over 16 amino acids. The germline CDR1 and CDR2 sequences are MDHEN and SYDVKM. For the CDR3, the DNA is TGTGCCAGCAGTCCCCCCTTTTGGACAGCTAAGTTTGAAGCTTTCTTT. Protein: CASSPPFWTAKFEAFF. Looking up the rest from reference TRBV28 and TRBJ1-1 gives the full variable domain: DVKVTQSSRYLVKRTGEKVFLECVQDMDHENMFWYRQDPGLGLRLIYFSYDVKMKEKGDIPEGYSVSREKKERFSLILESASTNQTSMYLCASSPPFWTAKFEAFFGQGTRLTVV.

The chain is built from TRBV27 and TRBJ2-7; tentatively, D is TRBD2 (6 bases). Germline V gene sequence: CDR1 MNHEY, CDR2 SMNVEV (reference sequence). Trimming removed 3 bases at V and 4 bases at J, with 13 bases between. The CDR3 is 14 amino acids. This CDR3 reads CASSFMGRWYEQYF. CDR3 bases: TGTGCCAGCAGTTTCATGGGGAGGTGGTACGAGCAGTACTTC.

V usage is TRBV5-1 and J usage is TRBJ2-3; TRBD2 matches 14 bases. CDR3 length: 16 amino acids. CDR1 is SGHRS, CDR2 YFSETQ, per germline. J gave up 6 bases and V 0 bases, and 3 bases lay outside the gene matches. The CDR3 sequence: CASSLAGLAGADTQYF. The CDR3, as DNA: TGCGCCAGCAGCTTGGCGGGACTAGCGGGAGCCGATACGCAGTATTTT.

V gene TRBV28 combines with J gene TRBJ1-2; TRBD1 aligns across 9 bases. Germline CDR1 MDHEN, CDR2 SYDVKM. Unmatched junction bases numbered 7, after V lost 5 bases and J lost 3 bases. CDR3 length: 15 amino acids. DNA for the CDR3: TGTGCCAGCAGTACGCCGGGACAGGGATACTATGGCTACACCTTC. Translating it yields CASSTPGQGYYGYTF.

The chain recombines TRBV6-6 with TRBJ2-3; tentatively, D is TRBD1 (5 bases). The CDR3 sequence is 12 residues long. CDR1 and CDR2 from the germline V gene are MNHNY and SVGAGI (reference sequence). V lost 5 bases, J lost 2 bases, and 5 bases lay in between. CDR3 region: CASSGHTDTQYF. The DNA of the CDR3 is TGTGCCAGCAGTGGACACACAGATACGCAGTATTTT.

This chain uses TRBV4-1 with TRBJ2-1; maybe TRBD2 (5 bases). There are 14 residues in the CDR3. CDR1 and CDR2 (germline): MGHRA, YSYEKL. V lost 1 base and J 4 bases, leaving 8 bases between the germline ends. The CDR3, as DNA: TGCGCCAGCAGCCAAGGCGAGGGTTACAATGAGCAGTTCTTC. This encodes CASSQGEGYNEQFF.

This chain connects TRBV30 to TRBJ1-1; 7 bases line up with TRBD1. V trimming: 5 bases; J trimming: 3 bases; junction bases outside the gene matches: 15. The germline CDR1 and CDR2 sequences are GTSNPN and SVGIG (reference sequence). This CDR3 spans 16 amino acids. CDR3 sequence (DNA): TGTGCCTGGGATGGAGGAGGGGGCAGGTGGTACACTGAAGCTTTCTTT. Amino acid sequence: CAWDGGGGRWYTEAFF.

The genes are TRBV4-2 and TRBJ1-6; 7 bases agree with TRBD1. This CDR3 is 20 amino acids long. Germline CDR1 and CDR2: LGHNA and YNFKEQ. After removal of 1 base from V and 5 bases from J, the junction contained 17 bases not matched to a gene. This CDR3 is CASSQVRIQGSPVHNSPLHF. CDR3 in DNA: TGTGCCAGCAGCCAAGTACGGATACAGGGGAGCCCCGTTCATAATTCACCCCTCCACTTT.

The chain uses TRBV7-6 and TRBJ2-7; 9 nucleotides agree with TRBD2. Trimming removed 5 bases from V and 4 bases from J; junction bases left unmatched: 12. CDR1 and CDR2 (germline): SGHVS, FNYEAQ. The CDR3 has 16 residues. CDR3 sequence (DNA): TGTGCCAGCAGCGATCTAGCGGGACGGAGGTTGTACGAGCAGTACTTC. Encoded protein: CASSDLAGRRLYEQYF. Based on the CDR3 plus reference TRBV7-6 and TRBJ2-7, the full variable domain is GAGVSQSPRYKVTKRGQDVALRCDPISGHVSLYWYRQALGQGPEFLTYFNYEAQQDKSGLPNDRFSAERPEGSISTLTIQRTEQRDSAMYRCASSDLAGRRLYEQYFGPGTRLTVT.